Listed below are T cell receptor beta chains from one sample, sequenced in a study of OX40 agonist ivuxolimab in advanced cancers. Libraries were prepared by immunoSEQ multiplex PCR; TCRdb keeps only in-frame clonotypes and omits some of them. This table has approximately 47,000 clones, around 87% appearing once. The sample was CD4+ or CD8+ T cells sorted from blood, taken in a trial of the OX40 agonist ivuxolimab. These receptors were obtained from an adult with an advanced solid tumor such as melanoma, head and neck, liver or kidney cancer. CDR3s include the opening cysteine and the closing phenylalanine or tryptophan. Each record gives: J gene, CDR3 length, V gene, CDR3 protein.

>TRBJ1-1|13|TRBV6-1
CASQSGVDTEAFF
>TRBJ2-3|14|TRBV9
CASSVVARKDTQYF
>TRBJ2-7|16|TRBV4-1
CASSQEITRGRYEQYF
>TRBJ2-7|14|TRBV5-5
CASSRTGTSYEQYF
>TRBJ2-7|15|TRBV6-5
CASSPGGSGKREQYF
>TRBJ1-4|17|TRBV6-1
CASSEYGTPATNEKLFF
>TRBJ1-1|14|TRBV28
CASSVQGRGTEAFF
>TRBJ1-1|15|TRBV2
CASRRLGTPNTEAFF
>TRBJ2-7|15|TRBV5-1
CASARNGEGWDEQYF
>TRBJ1-3|17|TRBV27
CASSLLSHRRHGNTIYF
>TRBJ2-7|13|TRBV27
CASRKDRGYEQYF
>TRBJ1-5|15|TRBV7-2
CASSTRGIGNQPQHF
>TRBJ2-2|14|TRBV27
CASSPRPNTGELFF
>TRBJ2-2|15|TRBV10-2
CASSESWANTGELFF
>TRBJ2-7|14|TRBV10-3
CAIRPTGAPYEQYF
>TRBJ2-2|15|TRBV5-1
CASSLQELTTGELFF
>TRBJ2-7|14|TRBV5-1
CASSRSGGNYEQYF
>TRBJ1-5|17|TRBV18
CASSLTGQGGFNQPQHF
>TRBJ2-1|18|TRBV5-6
CASSERGGISSSYNEQFF
>TRBJ2-3|13|TRBV28
CASSFGFTDTQYF
>TRBJ1-2|14|TRBV7-2
CASISDRGGYGYTF